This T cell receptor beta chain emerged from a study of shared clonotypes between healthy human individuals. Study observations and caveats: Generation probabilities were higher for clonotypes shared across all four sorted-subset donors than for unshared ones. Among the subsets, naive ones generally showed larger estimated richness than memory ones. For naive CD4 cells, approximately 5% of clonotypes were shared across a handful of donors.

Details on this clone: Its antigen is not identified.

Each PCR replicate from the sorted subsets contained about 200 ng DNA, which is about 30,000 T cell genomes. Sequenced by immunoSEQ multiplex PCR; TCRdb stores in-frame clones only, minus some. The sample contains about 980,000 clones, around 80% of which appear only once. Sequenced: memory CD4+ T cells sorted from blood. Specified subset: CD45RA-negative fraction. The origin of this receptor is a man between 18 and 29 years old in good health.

The CDR3 DNA reads as TGTGCCAGTAAGGTCGGGGGCCGGAACACTGAAGCTTTCTTT. It is translated as CASKVGGRNTEAFF. The chain carries TRBV19 and TRBJ1-1; a possible D gene is TRBD1 (6 bases). The CDR3 runs to 14 residues. Germline V gene data show CDR1 as LNHDA and CDR2 as SQIVND (reference sequence). The germline V and J ends were trimmed by 7 bases and 1 base, with 13 bases remaining between them.